A single count supports the clone carrying this TCR beta chain. Its target is unknown. Data came from immunoSEQ multiplex PCR; TCRdb stores just in-frame clones and leaves some out. This table holds around 29,000 clones, over 90% found once. The data derive from a study of T cell responses to AZD1222 COVID-19 vaccine. Per the germline V gene, CDR1 is SNHLY and CDR2 is FYNNEI. Trimming cost V 3 bases and J 4 bases, with 10 bases left between them. CDR3 length: 15 residues. The study, taken as a whole, reports: Baseline seropositives among AZD1222 recipients totaled only six or seven. Spike was spanned by vaccine-associated CD4 TCRs, with dominance at 160-218 and 743-854. Two AZD1222 doses significantly raised spike-specific TCR breadth and depth over controls. Donors skewed white British and female; clonal diversity was possibly underestimated.

The origin of this receptor is an adult in good health. The sample in question was peripheral blood, obtained on day 0 of AZD1222 vaccination. The V and J genes are TRBV2 and TRBJ1-6; D is perhaps TRBD1 (6 bases). DNA of the CDR3: TGTGCCAGCAGTGACGGGACAAGTTATAATTCACCCCTCCACTTT. This encodes CASSDGTSYNSPLHF.